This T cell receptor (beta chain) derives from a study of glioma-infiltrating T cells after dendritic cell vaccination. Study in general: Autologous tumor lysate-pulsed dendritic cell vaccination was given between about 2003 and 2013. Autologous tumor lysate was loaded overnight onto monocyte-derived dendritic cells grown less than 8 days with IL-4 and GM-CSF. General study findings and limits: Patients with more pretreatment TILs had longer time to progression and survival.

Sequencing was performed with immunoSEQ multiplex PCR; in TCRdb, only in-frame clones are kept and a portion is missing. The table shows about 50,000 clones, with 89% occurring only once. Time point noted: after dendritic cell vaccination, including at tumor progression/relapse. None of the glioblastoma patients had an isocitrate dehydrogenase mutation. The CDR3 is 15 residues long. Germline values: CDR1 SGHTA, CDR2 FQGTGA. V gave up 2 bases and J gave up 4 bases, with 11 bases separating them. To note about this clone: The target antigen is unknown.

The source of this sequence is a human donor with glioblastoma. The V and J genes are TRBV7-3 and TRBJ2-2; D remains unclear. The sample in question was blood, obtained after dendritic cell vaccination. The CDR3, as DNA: TGTGCCAGCAGCTTATCCACCGGTAGCACCGGGGAGCTGTTTTTT. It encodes CASSLSTGSTGELFF.